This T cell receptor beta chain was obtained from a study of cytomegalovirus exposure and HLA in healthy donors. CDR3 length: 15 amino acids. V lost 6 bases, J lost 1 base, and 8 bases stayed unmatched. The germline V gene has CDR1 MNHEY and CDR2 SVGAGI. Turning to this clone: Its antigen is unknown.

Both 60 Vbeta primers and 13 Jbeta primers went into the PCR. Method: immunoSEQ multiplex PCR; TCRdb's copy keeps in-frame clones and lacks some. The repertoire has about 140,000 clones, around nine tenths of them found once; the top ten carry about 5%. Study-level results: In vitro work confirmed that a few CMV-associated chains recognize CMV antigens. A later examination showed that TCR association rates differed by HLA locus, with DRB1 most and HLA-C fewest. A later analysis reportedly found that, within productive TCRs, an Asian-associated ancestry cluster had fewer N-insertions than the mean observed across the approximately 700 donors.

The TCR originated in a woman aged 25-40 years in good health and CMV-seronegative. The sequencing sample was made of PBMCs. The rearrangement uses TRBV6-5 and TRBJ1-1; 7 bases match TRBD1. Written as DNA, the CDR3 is TGTGCCAGCAGACTTCGGGACAGACCGAACACTGAAGCTTTCTTT. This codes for CASRLRDRPNTEAFF.